This T cell receptor beta chain was profiled in a study of PD-1 blockade in classical Hodgkin lymphoma. Study outcomes and limitations: The causes of the repertoire differences, possibly disease activity or prior therapy, remain undefined.

The data were produced by immunoSEQ multiplex PCR, yet TCRdb's version contains in-frame clones alone and is incomplete. Of 13,000 to 15,000 clones listed, approximately 82% are singletons. This CDR3 spans 15 amino acids. With 4 bases removed from V and 1 base from J, the gap between germline ends came to 10 bases. In germline, CDR1 is SGHDN, CDR2 FVKESK. After autologous stem cell transplantation all patients relapsed, and prior brentuximab vedotin exposure differed between cohorts. Concerning this clone itself: No antigen is known for it.

The rearrangement links TRBV14 to TRBJ2-2; tentatively, D is TRBD2 (6 bases). The source was peripheral blood mononuclear cells (PBMCs), collected before the second cycle of nivolumab. The sequence derives from a human donor with classical Hodgkin lymphoma. In nucleotides, the CDR3 is TGTGCCAGCAGCCCTTCGGGGGTGAACACCGGGGAGCTGTTTTTT. Protein product: CASSPSGVNTGELFF.